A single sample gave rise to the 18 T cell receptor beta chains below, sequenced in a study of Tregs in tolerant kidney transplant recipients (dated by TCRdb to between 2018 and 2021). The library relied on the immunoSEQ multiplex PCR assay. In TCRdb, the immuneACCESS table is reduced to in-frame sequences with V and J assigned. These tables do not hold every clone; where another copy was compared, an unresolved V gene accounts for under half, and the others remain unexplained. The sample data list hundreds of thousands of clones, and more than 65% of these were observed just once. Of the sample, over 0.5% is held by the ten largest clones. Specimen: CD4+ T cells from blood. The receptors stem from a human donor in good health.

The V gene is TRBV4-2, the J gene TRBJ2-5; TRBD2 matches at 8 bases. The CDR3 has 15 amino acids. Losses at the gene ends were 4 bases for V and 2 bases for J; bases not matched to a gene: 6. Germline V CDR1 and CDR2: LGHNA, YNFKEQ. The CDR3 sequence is CASSRTGLEQETQYF. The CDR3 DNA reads TGTGCCAGCAGCCGTACGGGACTAGAACAAGAGACCCAGTACTTC.

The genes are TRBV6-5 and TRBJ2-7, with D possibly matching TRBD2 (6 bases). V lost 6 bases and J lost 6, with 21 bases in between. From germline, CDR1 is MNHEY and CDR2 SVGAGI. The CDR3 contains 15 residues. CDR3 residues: CASSRTPGLNSEQYF. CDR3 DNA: TGTGCCAGCAGCCGAACTCCGGGACTGAACAGCGAGCAGTACTTC.

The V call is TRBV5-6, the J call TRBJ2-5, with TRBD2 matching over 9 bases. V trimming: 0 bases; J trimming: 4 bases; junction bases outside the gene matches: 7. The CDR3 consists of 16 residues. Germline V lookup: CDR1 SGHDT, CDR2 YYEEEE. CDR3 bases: TGTGCCAGCAGCTTGGTTGTAGCGGGGGTAATAGAGACCCAGTACTTC. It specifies CASSLVVAGVIETQYF.

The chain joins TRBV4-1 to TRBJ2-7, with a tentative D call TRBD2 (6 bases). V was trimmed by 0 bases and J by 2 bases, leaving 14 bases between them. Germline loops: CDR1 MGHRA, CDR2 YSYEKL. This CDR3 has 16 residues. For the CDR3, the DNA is TGCGCCAGCAGCCAAGAGGGGGGTCTCCTTCCCTACGAGCAGTACTTC. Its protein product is CASSQEGGLLPYEQYF.

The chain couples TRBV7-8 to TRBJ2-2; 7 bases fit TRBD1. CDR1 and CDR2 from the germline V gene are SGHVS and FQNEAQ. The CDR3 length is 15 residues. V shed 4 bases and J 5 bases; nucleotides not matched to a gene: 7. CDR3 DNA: TGTGCCAGCAGCTCAGAGGGGGCGATAACCGGGGAGCTGTTTTTT. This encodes CASSSEGAITGELFF.

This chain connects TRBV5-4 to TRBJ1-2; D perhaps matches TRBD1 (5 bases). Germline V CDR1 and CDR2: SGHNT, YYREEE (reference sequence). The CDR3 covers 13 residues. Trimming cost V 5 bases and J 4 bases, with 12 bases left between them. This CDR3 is CASSRQGAYGYTF. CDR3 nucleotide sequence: TGTGCCAGCAGTCGGCAGGGAGCCTATGGCTACACCTTC.

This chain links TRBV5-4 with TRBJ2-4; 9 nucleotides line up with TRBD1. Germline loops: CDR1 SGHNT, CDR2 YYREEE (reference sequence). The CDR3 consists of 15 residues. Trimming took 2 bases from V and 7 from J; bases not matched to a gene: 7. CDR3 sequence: CASSLTGGARNIQYF. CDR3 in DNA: TGTGCCAGCAGCTTAACAGGGGGCGCGAGGAACATTCAGTACTTC. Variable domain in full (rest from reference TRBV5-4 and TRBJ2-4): ETGVTQSPTHLIKTRGQQVTLRCSSQSGHNTVSWYQQALGQGPQFIFQYYREEENGRGNFPPRFSGLQFPNYSSELNVNALELDDSALYLCASSLTGGARNIQYFGAGTRLSVL.

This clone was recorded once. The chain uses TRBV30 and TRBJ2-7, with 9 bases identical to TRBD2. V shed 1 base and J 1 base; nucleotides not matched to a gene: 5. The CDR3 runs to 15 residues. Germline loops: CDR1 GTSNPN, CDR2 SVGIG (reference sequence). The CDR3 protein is CAWSGSSGASYEQYF. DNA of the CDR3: TGTGCCTGGAGTGGGTCTAGCGGGGCGTCCTACGAGCAGTACTTC.

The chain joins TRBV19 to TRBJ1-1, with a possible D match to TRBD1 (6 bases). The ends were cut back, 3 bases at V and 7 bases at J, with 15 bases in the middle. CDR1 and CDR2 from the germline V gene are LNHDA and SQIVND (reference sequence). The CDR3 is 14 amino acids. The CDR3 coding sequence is TGTGCCAGTAGTATTTCACAGGGACGAGGTGAAGCTTTCTTT. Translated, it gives CASSISQGRGEAFF.

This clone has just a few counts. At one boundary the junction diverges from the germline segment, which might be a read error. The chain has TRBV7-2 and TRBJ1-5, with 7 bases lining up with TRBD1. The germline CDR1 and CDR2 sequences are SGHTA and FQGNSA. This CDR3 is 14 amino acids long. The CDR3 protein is CASSLGGAGQPQHF. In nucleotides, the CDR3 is TGTGCCAGCAGTTTAGGGGGCGCGGGACAGCCCCAGCATTTT.

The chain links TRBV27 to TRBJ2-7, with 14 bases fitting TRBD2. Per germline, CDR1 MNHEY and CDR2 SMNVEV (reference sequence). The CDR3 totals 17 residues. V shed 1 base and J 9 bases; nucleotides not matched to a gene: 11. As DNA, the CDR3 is TGTGCCAGCAGTTTATTGATCACGGGACTAGCGGGAGCGATGCAGTACTTC. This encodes CASSLLITGLAGAMQYF.

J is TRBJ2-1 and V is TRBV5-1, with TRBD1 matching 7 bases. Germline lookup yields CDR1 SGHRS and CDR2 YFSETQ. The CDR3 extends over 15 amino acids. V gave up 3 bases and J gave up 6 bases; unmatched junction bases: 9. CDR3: CASSSTTGSPNEQFF. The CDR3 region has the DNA TGCGCCAGCAGCTCCACGACAGGGTCCCCCAATGAGCAGTTCTTC.

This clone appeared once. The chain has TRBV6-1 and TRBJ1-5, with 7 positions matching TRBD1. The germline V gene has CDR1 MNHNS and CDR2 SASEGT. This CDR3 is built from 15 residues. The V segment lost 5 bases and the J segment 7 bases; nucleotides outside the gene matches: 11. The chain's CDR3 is CASSPRYTGDQPQHF. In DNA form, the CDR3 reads TGTGCCAGCAGTCCACGTTACACAGGGGACCAGCCCCAGCATTTT.

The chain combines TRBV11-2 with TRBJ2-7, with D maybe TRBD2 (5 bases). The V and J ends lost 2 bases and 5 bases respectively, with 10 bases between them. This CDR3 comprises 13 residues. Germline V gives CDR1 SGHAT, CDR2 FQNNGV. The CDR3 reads CASSLSGEDEQYF. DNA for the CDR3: TGTGCCAGCAGCTTAAGCGGAGAGGACGAGCAGTACTTC.

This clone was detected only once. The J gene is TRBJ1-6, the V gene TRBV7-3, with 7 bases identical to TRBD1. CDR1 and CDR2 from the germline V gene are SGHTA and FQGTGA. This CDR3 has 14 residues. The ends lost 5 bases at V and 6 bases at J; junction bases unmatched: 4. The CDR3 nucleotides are TGTGCCAGCAGCCCCGGGACAGCTAATTCACCCCTCCACTTT. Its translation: CASSPGTANSPLHF.

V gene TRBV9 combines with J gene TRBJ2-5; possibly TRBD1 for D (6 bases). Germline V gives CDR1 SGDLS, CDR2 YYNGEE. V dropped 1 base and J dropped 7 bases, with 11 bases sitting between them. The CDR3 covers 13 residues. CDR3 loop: CASSVPGVRTQYF. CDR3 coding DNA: TGTGCCAGCAGCGTACCAGGGGTCAGGACCCAGTACTTC.

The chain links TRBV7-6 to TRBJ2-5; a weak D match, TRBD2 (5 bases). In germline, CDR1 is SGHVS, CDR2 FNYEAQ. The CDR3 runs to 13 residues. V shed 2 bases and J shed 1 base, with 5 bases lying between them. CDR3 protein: CASSLSGQETQYF. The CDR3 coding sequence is TGTGCCAGCAGCTTAAGCGGCCAAGAGACCCAGTACTTC.

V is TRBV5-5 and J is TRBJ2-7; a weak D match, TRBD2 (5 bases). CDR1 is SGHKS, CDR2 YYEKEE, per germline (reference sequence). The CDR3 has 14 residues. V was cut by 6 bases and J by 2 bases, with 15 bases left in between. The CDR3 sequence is CASTVTTTAYEQYF. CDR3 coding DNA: TGTGCCAGCACCGTCACGACTACCGCCTACGAGCAGTACTTC.